The rows below give T cell receptor beta chains drawn from one sample of a study of cytomegalovirus exposure and HLA in healthy donors. Data came from immunoSEQ multiplex PCR; TCRdb stores just in-frame clones and leaves some out. The table includes approximately 110,000 clones, just under 75% detected once. Material: PBMCs. The receptors shown here come from a man aged 60-69 years in good health and CMV-seropositive. Both conserved end residues are part of each CDR3. A D gene is named only where the DNA matches it firmly. A clone size is listed for some rows: how often the clone was seen (once, few, many), or a class if it is expanded.

>TRBV28|TRBJ1-2|few|TRBD1
CASSDYTGTGVVGYTF
TGTGCCAGCAGTGATTATACCGGGACAGGGGTTGTCGGCTACACCTTC
>TRBV4-2|TRBJ2-7|.|TRBD2
CASSLDHSGGAVNEQYF
TGTGCCAGCAGCCTCGACCATAGCGGGGGGGCAGTCAACGAGCAGTACTTC
>TRBV18|TRBJ2-3|once|TRBD2
CASSLAGGLDTQYF
TGTGCCAGCTCACTGGCGGGGGGGCTAGATACGCAGTATTTT
>TRBV30|TRBJ2-5|.|.
CAWSLGQQETQYF
TGTGCCTGGAGTCTTGGACAGCAAGAGACCCAGTACTTC
>TRBV30|TRBJ1-4|once|.
CAWSVATYEKLFF
TGTGCCTGGAGTGTGGCCACCTATGAAAAACTGTTTTTT
>TRBV27|TRBJ2-6|.|TRBD1
CASSKDRGPGSGANVLTF
TGTGCCAGCAGTAAAGACAGGGGGCCGGGATCTGGGGCCAACGTCCTGACTTTC
>TRBV27|TRBJ2-2|.|.
CASSSMGLLNTGELFF
TGTGCCAGCTCCTCTATGGGACTTTTGAACACCGGGGAGCTGTTTTTT
>TRBV6-6|TRBJ2-5|.|.
CASSYSGRGETQYF
TGTGCCAGCAGTTACTCAGGAAGGGGGGAGACCCAGTACTTC
>TRBV27|TRBJ1-2|.|.
CASSFSRFLLGYTF
TGTGCCAGCAGTTTCTCTAGGTTTTTGCTTGGCTACACCTTC
>TRBV19|TRBJ2-2|many|TRBD2
CASSPGTSNTGELFF
TGTGCCAGTAGTCCCGGGACTAGCAACACCGGGGAGCTGTTTTTT
>TRBV6-5|TRBJ2-7|.|.
CASSYGGADEQYF
TGTGCCAGCAGTTACGGGGGCGCGGACGAGCAGTACTTC
>TRBV4-1|TRBJ2-1|.|.
CASSQDGPSGGPEFF
TGCGCCAGCAGCCAAGACGGGCCCTCTGGGGGCCCCGAGTTCTTC
>TRBV5-1|TRBJ2-5|.|TRBD2
CASSPTSGGDGTQYF
TGCGCCAGCAGCCCGACTAGCGGGGGGGACGGGACCCAGTACTTC
>TRBV19|TRBJ1-5|.|.
CASSLLPQGNQPQHF
TGTGCCAGTAGTCTCCTCCCCCAGGGAAATCAGCCCCAGCATTTT
>TRBV25-1|TRBJ1-1|.|.
CASSAPLSSNTEAFF
TGTGCCAGCAGTGCCCCTCTATCGAGTAACACTGAAGCTTTCTTT
>TRBV11-2|TRBJ2-3|once|.
CASTSLDTQYF
TGTGCCAGCACTAGCCTAGATACGCAGTATTTT
>TRBV27|TRBJ1-5|.|.
CASSFGGLYRNQPQHF
TGTGCCAGCAGTTTCGGGGGATTATACCGCAATCAGCCCCAGCATTTT
>TRBV27|TRBJ1-6|few|.
CASKRVDNSPLHF
TGTGCCAGCAAACGGGTTGATAATTCACCCCTCCACTTT
>TRBV10-3|TRBJ1-2|.|.
CAISRGGGESYGYTF
TGTGCCATCAGTAGGGGAGGGGGAGAGAGCTATGGCTACACCTTC
>TRBV19|TRBJ2-3|once|.
CASTLDRARVDTQYF
TGTGCCAGTACCCTCGACCGAGCCCGGGTGGATACGCAGTATTTT
>TRBV7-8|TRBJ2-7|.|.
CASSLARGLSYEQYF
TGTGCCAGCAGCTTGGCCCGCGGTCTTTCCTACGAGCAGTACTTC
>TRBV2|TRBJ1-5|.|.
CASRAGSSNQPQHF
TGTGCCAGCAGGGCAGGGTCTAGCAATCAGCCCCAGCATTTT
>TRBV4-1|TRBJ2-7|.|TRBD2
CASSRPTRGAYEQYF
TGCGCCAGCAGCCGACCCACTCGGGGGGCCTACGAGCAGTACTTC
>TRBV28|TRBJ1-1|.|.
CASITPRGEAFF
TGTGCCAGCATAACCCCCCGGGGTGAAGCTTTCTTT
>TRBV2|TRBJ2-5|.|TRBD2
CASRGIERGQETQYF
TGTGCCAGCAGGGGTATAGAGCGGGGACAAGAGACCCAGTACTTC
>TRBV20-1|TRBJ1-2|.|.
CSAPSGGYTF
TGCAGTGCCCCCTCCGGGGGCTACACCTTC
>TRBV6-5|TRBJ1-6|.|.
CASSRKTGSNSPLHF
TGTGCCAGCAGTCGGAAGACTGGGAGTAATTCACCCCTCCACTTT
>TRBV5-1|TRBJ1-2|.|.
CASSLAAGASGGYTF
TGCGCCAGCAGCTTGGCCGCGGGTGCTTCGGGTGGCTACACCTTC
>TRBV5-4|TRBJ1-2|.|.
CASIEGGSDGYTF
TGTGCCAGCATCGAGGGAGGTAGCGATGGCTACACCTTC
>TRBV19|TRBJ2-4|.|TRBD2
CASSDGLAGANIQYF
TGTGCCAGTAGCGACGGACTAGCGGGGGCAAACATTCAGTACTTC
>TRBV6-5|TRBJ1-1|once|TRBD1
CASSISQGGTEAFF
TGTGCCAGCAGTATTTCCCAGGGGGGCACTGAAGCTTTCTTT
>TRBV9|TRBJ2-1|.|TRBD1
CASSSGTGAYNEQFF
TGTGCCAGCTCCTCCGGGACAGGGGCCTACAATGAGCAGTTCTTC
>TRBV9|TRBJ1-6|.|TRBD1
CASSARDRDNSPLHF
TGTGCCAGCAGCGCGAGGGACAGAGATAATTCACCCCTCCACTTT
>TRBV29-1|TRBJ2-5|few|TRBD2
CSVEGIGGGAETQYF
TGCAGCGTTGAAGGGATCGGCGGGGGGGCAGAGACCCAGTACTTC
>TRBV5-1|TRBJ1-6|.|TRBD1
CASSFDGQGKNSPLHF
TGCGCCAGCAGCTTCGACGGACAGGGGAAAAATTCACCCCTCCACTTT
>TRBV19|TRBJ1-6|once|.
CASGMRYNSPLHF
TGTGCCAGTGGAATGCGGTATAATTCACCCCTCCACTTT
>TRBV19|TRBJ2-2|.|.
CASSGGPSGSNTGELFF
TGTGCCAGTAGCGGGGGGCCTAGTGGGTCGAACACCGGGGAGCTGTTTTTT
>TRBV28|TRBJ1-4|.|.
CASSPHPGQGLGLFF
TGTGCCAGCAGCCCCCATCCCGGGCAGGGGTTAGGACTGTTTTTT
>TRBV30|TRBJ2-3|few|TRBD1
CAWSVQGATQYF
TGTGCCTGGAGTGTACAGGGGGCTACGCAGTATTTT
>TRBV6-1|TRBJ1-5|few|TRBD1
CASRPGTGETQPQHF
TGTGCCAGCAGACCCGGGACAGGGGAAACTCAGCCCCAGCATTTT
>TRBV27|TRBJ1-5|.|.
CASSLSGGQPQHF
TGTGCCAGCAGTTTATCAGGGGGTCAGCCCCAGCATTTT
>TRBV18|TRBJ1-5|.|.
CASSPRSNQPQHF
TGTGCCAGCTCACCCCGGAGCAATCAGCCCCAGCATTTT
>TRBV5-6|TRBJ1-5|few|.
CASSLTGDQQHF
TGTGCCAGCAGCCTCACGGGGGACCAGCAGCATTTT
>TRBV6-5|TRBJ1-2|.|TRBD1
CASSRQGLGYTF
TGTGCCAGCAGCCGACAGGGTCTTGGCTACACCTTC